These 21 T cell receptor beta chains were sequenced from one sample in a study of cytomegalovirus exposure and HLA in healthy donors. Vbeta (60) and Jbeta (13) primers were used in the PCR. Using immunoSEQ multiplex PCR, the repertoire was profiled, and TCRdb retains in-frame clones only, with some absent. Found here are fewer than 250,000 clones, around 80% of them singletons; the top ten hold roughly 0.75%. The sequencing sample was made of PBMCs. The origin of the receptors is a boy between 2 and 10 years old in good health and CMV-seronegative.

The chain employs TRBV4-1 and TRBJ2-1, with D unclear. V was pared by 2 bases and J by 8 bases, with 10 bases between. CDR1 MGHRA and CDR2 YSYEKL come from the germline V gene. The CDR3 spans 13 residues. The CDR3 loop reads CASSQSGSDEQFF. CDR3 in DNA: TGCGCCAGCAGCCAATCCGGGTCGGATGAGCAGTTCTTC.

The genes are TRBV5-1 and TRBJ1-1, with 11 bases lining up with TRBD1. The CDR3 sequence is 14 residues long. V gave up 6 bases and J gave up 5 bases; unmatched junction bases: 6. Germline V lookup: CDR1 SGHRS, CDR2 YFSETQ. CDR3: CASNPGTGGTEAFF. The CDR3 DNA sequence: TGCGCCAGCAACCCCGGGACAGGGGGTACTGAAGCTTTCTTT.

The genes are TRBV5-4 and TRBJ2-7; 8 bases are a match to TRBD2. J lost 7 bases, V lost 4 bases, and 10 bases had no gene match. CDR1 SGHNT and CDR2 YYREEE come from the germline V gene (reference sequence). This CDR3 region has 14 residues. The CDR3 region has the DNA TGTGCCAGCAGCCCGGGACTAGAATCGGGGGAGCAGTACTTC. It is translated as CASSPGLESGEQYF.

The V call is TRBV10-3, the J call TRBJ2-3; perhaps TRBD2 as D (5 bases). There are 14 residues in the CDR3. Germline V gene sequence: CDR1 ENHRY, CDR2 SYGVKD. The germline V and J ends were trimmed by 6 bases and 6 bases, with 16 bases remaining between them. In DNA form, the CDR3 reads TGTGCCATCAGGAAGGACTCGGGTAGCGATACGCAGTATTTT. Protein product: CAIRKDSGSDTQYF.

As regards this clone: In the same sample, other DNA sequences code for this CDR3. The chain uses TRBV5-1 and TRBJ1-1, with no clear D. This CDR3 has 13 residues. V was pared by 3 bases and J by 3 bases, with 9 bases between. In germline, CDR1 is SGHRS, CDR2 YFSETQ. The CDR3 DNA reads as TGCGCCAGCAGCTCCGCCGGGGACACTGAAGCTTTCTTT. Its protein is CASSSAGDTEAFF.

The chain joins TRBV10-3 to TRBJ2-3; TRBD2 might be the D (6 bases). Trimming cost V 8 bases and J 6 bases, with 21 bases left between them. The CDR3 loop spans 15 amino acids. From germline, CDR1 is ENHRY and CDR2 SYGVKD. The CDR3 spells CAIGSQEGPKDTQYF. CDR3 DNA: TGTGCCATCGGTTCCCAGGAGGGACCGAAGGATACGCAGTATTTT.

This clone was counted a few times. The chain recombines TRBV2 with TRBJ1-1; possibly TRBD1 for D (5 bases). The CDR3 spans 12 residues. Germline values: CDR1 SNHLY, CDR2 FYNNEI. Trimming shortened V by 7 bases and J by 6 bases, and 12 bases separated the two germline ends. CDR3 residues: CASTRGGAEAFF. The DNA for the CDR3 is TGTGCCAGCACCCGGGGGGGTGCTGAAGCTTTCTTT.

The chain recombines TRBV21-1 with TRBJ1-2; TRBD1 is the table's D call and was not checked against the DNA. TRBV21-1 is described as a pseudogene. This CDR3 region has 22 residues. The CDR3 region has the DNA TGTGCCAGCAGCAAGGGGCGATTTAGGGGCCGCCTGTCGGGCTGTTCCCTGGATGGCTACACCTTC. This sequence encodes CASSKGRFRGRLSGCSLDGYTF.

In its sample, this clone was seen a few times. The CDR3 spells CASSLFVKNQPQHF. In DNA, the CDR3 is TGTGCCAGCAGCTTGTTTGTCAAAAATCAGCCCCAGCATTTT. The V call is TRBV5-4, the J call TRBJ1-5, with no clear D. V lost 1 base, J lost 4 bases, and 9 bases lay in between. Germline V gene lookup returns CDR1 SGHNT and CDR2 YYREEE (reference sequence). The CDR3 runs 14 residues.

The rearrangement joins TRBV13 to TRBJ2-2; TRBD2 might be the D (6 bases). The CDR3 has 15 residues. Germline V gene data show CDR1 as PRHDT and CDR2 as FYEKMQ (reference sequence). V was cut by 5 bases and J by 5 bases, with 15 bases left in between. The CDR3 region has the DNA TGTGCCAGCAGCCCTAGGGACTTTGAAACCGGGGAGCTGTTTTTT. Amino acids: CASSPRDFETGELFF.

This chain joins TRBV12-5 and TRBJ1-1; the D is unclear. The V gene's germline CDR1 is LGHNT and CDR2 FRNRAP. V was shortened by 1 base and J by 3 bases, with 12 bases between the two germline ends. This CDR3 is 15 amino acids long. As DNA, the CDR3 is TGTGCTAGTGGTTTGGGGCCCGCGGGATACACTGAAGCTTTCTTT. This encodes CASGLGPAGYTEAFF.

CDR3 nucleotides: TGTGCCAGCTCACCGTCCGGGGAGGGGAACACTGAAGCTTTCTTT. Encoded protein: CASSPSGEGNTEAFF. The genes are TRBV18 and TRBJ1-1, with D unclear. Germline V gene lookup returns CDR1 KGHSH and CDR2 LQKENI. Trimming shortened V by 3 bases and J by 1 base, and 12 bases separated the two germline ends. This CDR3 region has 15 residues.

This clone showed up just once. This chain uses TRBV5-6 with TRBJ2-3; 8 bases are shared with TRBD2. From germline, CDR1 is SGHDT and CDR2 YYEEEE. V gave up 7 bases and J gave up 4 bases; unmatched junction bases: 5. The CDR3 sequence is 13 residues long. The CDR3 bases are TGTGCCAGCGGCTCTAGCGGGCCAGATACGCAGTATTTT. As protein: CASGSSGPDTQYF.

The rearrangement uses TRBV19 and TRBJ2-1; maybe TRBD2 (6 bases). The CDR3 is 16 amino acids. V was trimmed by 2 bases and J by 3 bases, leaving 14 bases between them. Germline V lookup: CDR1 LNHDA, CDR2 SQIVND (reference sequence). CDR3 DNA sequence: TGTGCCAGTAGTATACGAACGGGAGCACTCTACAATGAGCAGTTCTTC. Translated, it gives CASSIRTGALYNEQFF.

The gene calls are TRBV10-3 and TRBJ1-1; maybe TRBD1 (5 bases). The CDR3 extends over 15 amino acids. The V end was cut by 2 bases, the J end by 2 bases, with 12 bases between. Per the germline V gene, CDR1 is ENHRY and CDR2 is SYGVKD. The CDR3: CAISESGAANTEAFF. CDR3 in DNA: TGTGCCATCAGTGAGAGTGGGGCAGCCAACACTGAAGCTTTCTTT.

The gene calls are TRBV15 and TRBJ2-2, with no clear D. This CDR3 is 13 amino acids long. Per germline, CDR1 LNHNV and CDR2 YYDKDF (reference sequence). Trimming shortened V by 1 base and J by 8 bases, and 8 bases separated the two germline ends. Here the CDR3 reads CATSRVYGGELFF. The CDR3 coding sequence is TGTGCCACCAGCAGAGTTTACGGTGGGGAGCTGTTTTTT. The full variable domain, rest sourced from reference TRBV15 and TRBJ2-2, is DAMVIQNPRYQVTQFGKPVTLSCSQTLNHNVMYWYQQKSSQAPKLLFHYYDKDFNNEADTPDNFQSRRPNTSFCFLDIRSPGLGDTAMYLCATSRVYGGELFFGEGSRLTVL.

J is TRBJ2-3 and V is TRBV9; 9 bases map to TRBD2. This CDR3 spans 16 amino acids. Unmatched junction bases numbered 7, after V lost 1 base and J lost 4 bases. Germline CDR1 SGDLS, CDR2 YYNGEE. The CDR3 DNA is TGTGCCAGCAGCGTACTTCCAGCGGGGGGCCCAGATACGCAGTATTTT. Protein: CASSVLPAGGPDTQYF.

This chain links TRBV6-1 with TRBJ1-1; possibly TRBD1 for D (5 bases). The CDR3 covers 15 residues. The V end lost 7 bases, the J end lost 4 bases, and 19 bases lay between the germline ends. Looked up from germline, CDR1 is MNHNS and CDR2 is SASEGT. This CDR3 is CASNTPGRGSTEAFF. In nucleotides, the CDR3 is TGTGCCAGCAATACCCCGGGGAGGGGAAGCACTGAAGCTTTCTTT.

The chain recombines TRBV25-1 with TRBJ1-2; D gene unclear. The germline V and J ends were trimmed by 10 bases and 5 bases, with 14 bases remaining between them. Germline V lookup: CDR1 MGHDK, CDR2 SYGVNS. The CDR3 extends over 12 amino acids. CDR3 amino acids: CATAQDTYGYTF. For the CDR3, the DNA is TGTGCCACCGCCCAGGATACTTATGGCTACACCTTC.

The CDR3 loop reads CASSYSRDGYTF. CDR3 coding DNA: TGTGCCAGCAGTTACTCGAGGGATGGCTACACCTTC. V is TRBV6-6 and J is TRBJ1-2; D ambiguous. Trimming left V 0 bases short and J 6 bases short, with 5 bases between. The CDR3 totals 12 residues. Germline V gene sequence: CDR1 MNHNY, CDR2 SVGAGI (reference sequence).

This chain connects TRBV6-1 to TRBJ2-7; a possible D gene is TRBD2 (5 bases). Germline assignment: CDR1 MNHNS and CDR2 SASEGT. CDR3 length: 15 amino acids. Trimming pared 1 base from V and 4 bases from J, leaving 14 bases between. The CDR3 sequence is CASSEGKEGWYEQYF. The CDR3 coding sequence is TGTGCCAGCAGTGAAGGAAAAGAGGGTTGGTACGAGCAGTACTTC.